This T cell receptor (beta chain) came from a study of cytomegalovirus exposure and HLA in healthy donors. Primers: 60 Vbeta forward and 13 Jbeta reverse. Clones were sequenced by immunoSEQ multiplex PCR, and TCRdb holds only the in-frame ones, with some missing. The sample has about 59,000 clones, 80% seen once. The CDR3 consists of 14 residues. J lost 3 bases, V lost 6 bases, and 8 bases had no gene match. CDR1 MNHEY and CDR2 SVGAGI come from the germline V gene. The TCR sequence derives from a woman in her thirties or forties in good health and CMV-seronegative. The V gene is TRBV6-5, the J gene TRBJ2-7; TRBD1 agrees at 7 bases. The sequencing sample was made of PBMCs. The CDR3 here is CASSPGTVNYEQYF. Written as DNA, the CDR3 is TGTGCCAGCAGCCCCGGGACAGTAAACTACGAGCAGTACTTC.